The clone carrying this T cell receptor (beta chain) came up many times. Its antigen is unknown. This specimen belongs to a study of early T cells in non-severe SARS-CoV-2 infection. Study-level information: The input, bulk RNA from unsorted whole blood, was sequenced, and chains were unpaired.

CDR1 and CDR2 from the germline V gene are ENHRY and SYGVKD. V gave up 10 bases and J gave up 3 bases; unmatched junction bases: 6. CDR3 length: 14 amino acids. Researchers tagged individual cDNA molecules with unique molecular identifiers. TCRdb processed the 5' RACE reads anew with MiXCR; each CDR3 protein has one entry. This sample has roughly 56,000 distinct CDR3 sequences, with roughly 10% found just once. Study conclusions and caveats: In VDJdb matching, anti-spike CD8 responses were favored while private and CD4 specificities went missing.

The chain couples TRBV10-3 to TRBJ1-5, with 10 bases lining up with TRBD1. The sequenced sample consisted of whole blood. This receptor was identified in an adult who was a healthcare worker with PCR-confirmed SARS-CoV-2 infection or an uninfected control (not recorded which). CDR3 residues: CATGQGNSNQPQHF. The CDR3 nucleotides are TGTGCCACGGGACAGGGGAATTCCAATCAGCCCCAGCATTTT.